One and the same sample provided the 21 T cell receptor beta chains below, sequenced in a study of T-cell memory formation after mild COVID-19. TCRdb independently ran MiXCR on the 5' RACE reads; one entry per CDR3 protein. Of around 500,000 distinct CDR3 sequences in the sample, 15% to 20% were seen once. The sequenced material came from PBMCs or a T cell subset sorted from them (not recorded which). All receptors come from an adult woman who had mild COVID-19 (a few samples of this study predate the infection). Cell type and time point are not known.

The chain links TRBV12-3 or TRBV12-4 to TRBJ1-1, with D unresolved. Trimming left V 5 bases short and J 2 bases short, with 9 bases between. The CDR3 consists of 13 residues. CDR3 sequence (DNA): TGTGCCAGCAGTCCTAACGGAAACACTGAAGCTTTCTTT. Amino acids: CASSPNGNTEAFF.

This sequence joins TRBV12-3 or TRBV12-4 and TRBJ1-2, with D unclear. The CDR3 is made up of 15 amino acids. The V end was cut by 6 bases, the J end by 0 bases, with 14 bases between. The CDR3 region has the DNA TGTGCCAGCAGCCCCGTTCTCGCAGCTAACTATGGCTACACCTTC. This codes for CASSPVLAANYGYTF.

This clonotype was seen more than once but under ten times. This chain connects TRBV20-1 to TRBJ2-3; 8 nucleotides agree with TRBD2. The junction had 12 bases not matched to a gene; V was cut back by 5 bases and J by 2 bases. The CDR3 totals 16 residues. Germline V gene sequence: CDR1 DFQATT, CDR2 SNEGSKA (reference sequence). The CDR3 coding sequence is TGCAGTGCTCTTGTTGGAACTAGCGGCCCCACAGATACGCAGTATTTT. This codes for CSALVGTSGPTDTQYF.

This clonotype was counted between two and nine times. The V call is TRBV3-1, the J call TRBJ1-1, with 10 nucleotides matching TRBD1. The length of the CDR3 is 15 residues. The V and J ends lost 7 bases and 1 base, in that order; junction bases with no gene match: 6. Germline lookup yields CDR1 LGHDT and CDR2 YNNKEL (reference sequence). The CDR3 spells CASNPGQGSNTEAFF. CDR3 nucleotide sequence: TGTGCCAGCAACCCGGGACAGGGGTCGAACACTGAAGCTTTCTTT.

This sequence joins TRBV29-1 and TRBJ2-5; maybe TRBD1 (5 bases). Germline values: CDR1 SQVTM, CDR2 ANQGSEA. The CDR3 length is 12 residues. V shed 4 bases and J shed 1 base, with 7 bases lying between them. CDR3 DNA: TGCAGCGTTGCCAGGGCCCAAGAGACCCAGTACTTC. Amino acids: CSVARAQETQYF. Using reference TRBV29-1 and TRBJ2-5 for the parts outside the CDR3, the full variable domain is SAVISQKPSRDICQRGTSLTIQCQVDSQVTMMFWYRQQPGQSLTLIATANQGSEATYESGFVIDKFPISRPNLTFSTLTVSNMSPEDSSIYLCSVARAQETQYFGPGTRLLVL.

In its sample, this clonotype was seen many times. The chain combines TRBV6-5 with TRBJ2-7; 7 nucleotides align to TRBD1. The junction had 7 bases not matched to a gene; V was cut back by 6 bases and J by 2 bases. The CDR3 sequence is 14 residues long. CDR1 and CDR2 (germline): MNHEY, SVGAGI. CDR3 loop: CASSSPTGAYEQYF. CDR3 nucleotide sequence: TGTGCCAGCAGCTCTCCTACAGGGGCCTACGAGCAGTACTTC.

This clonotype was found a few times. V is TRBV29-1 and J is TRBJ2-6, with a tentative D call TRBD2 (5 bases). Germline CDR1 is SQVTM and CDR2 is ANQGSEA. This CDR3 has 16 amino acids. Trimming pared 7 bases from V and 0 bases from J, leaving 16 bases between. The CDR3 is CSAQTDLDSGANVLTF. The DNA of the CDR3 is TGCAGCGCCCAGACGGACTTAGACTCTGGGGCCAACGTCCTGACTTTC.

This sequence joins TRBV27 and TRBJ1-4; 8 bases line up with TRBD1. V shed 5 bases, J shed 7 bases, and the junction held 9 bases outside the gene matches. This CDR3 contains 15 residues. Germline assignment: CDR1 MNHEY and CDR2 SMNVEV (reference sequence). The CDR3 loop reads CASSPRRGRREKLFF. CDR3 DNA: TGTGCCAGCAGTCCTCGCAGGGGGCGTCGTGAAAAACTGTTTTTT.

The chain recombines TRBV7-3 with TRBJ2-3; tentatively, D is TRBD1 (6 bases). CDR1 and CDR2 from the germline V gene are SGHTA and FQGTGA. The CDR3 sequence is 16 residues long. The V and J ends lost 4 bases and 0 bases respectively, with 14 bases between them. The CDR3 sequence is CASSSGTSSSTDTQYF. In nucleotides, the CDR3 is TGTGCCAGCAGCTCCGGGACATCGTCGAGCACAGATACGCAGTATTTT.

This clonotype has just a few counts. This chain uses TRBV7-9 with TRBJ1-4, with TRBD1 identical over 9 bases. The trim removed 3 bases at V and 7 bases at J, leaving 9 bases unmatched. The germline V gene has CDR1 SEHNR and CDR2 FQNEAQ (reference sequence). The CDR3 totals 16 residues. DNA for the CDR3: TGTGCCAGCAGCTTCCAACCGGGACAGGGACGTGAAAAACTGTTTTTT. It encodes CASSFQPGQGREKLFF.

Here the CDR3 DNA reads TGTGCCAGCAGTCGCTCCGAGGCCTACAATGAGCAGTTCTTC. Translation gives CASSRSEAYNEQFF. The chain has TRBV2 and TRBJ2-1; D gene ambiguous. Germline CDR1 SNHLY, CDR2 FYNNEI. CDR3 length: 14 amino acids. With 5 bases removed from V and 2 bases from J, the gap between germline ends came to 10 bases.

A few counts support this clonotype. The chain combines TRBV3-1 with TRBJ2-3; D is undetermined. Germline CDR1 is LGHDT and CDR2 is YNNKEL (reference sequence). V was shortened by 0 bases and J by 5 bases, with 3 bases between the two germline ends. The CDR3 sequence is 12 residues long. The CDR3 region is CASSQDEDTQYF. The CDR3 nucleotides are TGTGCCAGCAGCCAAGATGAAGATACGCAGTATTTT.

V usage is TRBV7-3 and J usage is TRBJ2-1, with TRBD1 identical over 8 bases. The CDR3 extends over 16 amino acids. The junction had 13 bases not matched to a gene; V was cut back by 5 bases and J by 7 bases. Germline lookup yields CDR1 SGHTA and CDR2 FQGTGA. The CDR3 DNA reads as TGTGCCAGCAGCCCTGGTGGGGACAGGCCGCAGAATGAGCAGTTCTTC. It translates to CASSPGGDRPQNEQFF. Variable domain in full (rest from reference TRBV7-3 and TRBJ2-1): GAGVSQTPSNKVTEKGKYVELRCDPISGHTALYWYRQSLGQGPEFLIYFQGTGAADDSGLPNDRFFAVRPEGSVSTLKIQRTERGDSAVYLCASSPGGDRPQNEQFFGPGTRLTVL.

The chain uses TRBV9 and TRBJ2-5; 14 bases match TRBD2. Germline V lookup: CDR1 SGDLS, CDR2 YYNGEE. The CDR3 has 17 amino acids. Trimming cost V 0 bases and J 5 bases; bases outside gene matches: 6. CDR3 DNA: TGTGCCAGCAGCGTAGCTAGGGGACTAGCGGGAGAGGAGACCCAGTACTTC. Its protein is CASSVARGLAGEETQYF.

V usage is TRBV12-3 or TRBV12-4 and J usage is TRBJ1-1, with 9 bases aligning to TRBD1. This CDR3 is 13 amino acids long. Trimming removed 5 bases from V and 4 bases from J; junction bases left unmatched: 2. CDR3 amino acids: CASSMTGGTEAFF. The CDR3 region has the DNA TGTGCCAGCAGTATGACAGGGGGCACTGAAGCTTTCTTT.

CDR3 nucleotides: TGCAGTGCCGCCCCGGGGAGTTGGCAAGAGACCCAGTACTTC. Protein sequence: CSAAPGSWQETQYF. V gene TRBV20-1 combines with J gene TRBJ2-5; D is perhaps TRBD2 (5 bases). The CDR3 loop spans 14 amino acids. The ends were cut back, 6 bases at V and 2 bases at J, with 16 bases in the middle. Germline V lookup: CDR1 DFQATT, CDR2 SNEGSKA (reference sequence).

The chain couples TRBV7-4 to TRBJ2-1, with 8 bases matching TRBD2. CDR3 size: 16 residues. CDR1 is SGHVT and CDR2 is SQSDAQ in the germline V gene. Trimming cost V 1 base and J 4 bases; bases outside gene matches: 6. The CDR3 DNA follows: TGTGCCAGCAGCTTAGAGCCGGTAGCGGGATACAATGAGCAGTTCTTC. It is translated as CASSLEPVAGYNEQFF.

The chain recombines TRBV18 with TRBJ1-2; TRBD1 matches at 7 bases. The V and J ends lost 3 bases and 4 bases, in that order; junction bases with no gene match: 8. This CDR3 has 15 amino acids. From germline, CDR1 is KGHSH and CDR2 LQKENI. The CDR3 DNA reads as TGTGCCAGCTCACCGGAAACAGGGGAGAGCTATGGCTACACCTTC. Protein: CASSPETGESYGYTF.

In this sample, this clonotype turned up a few times. The chain carries TRBV7-6 and TRBJ2-7; 7 bases map to TRBD1. V lost 5 bases and J lost 3; bases outside the gene matches: 4. In germline, CDR1 is SGHVS, CDR2 FNYEAQ. The CDR3 has 13 residues. CDR3 sequence reads: CASSTSGGYEQYF. The CDR3 nucleotides are TGTGCCAGCAGCACATCAGGGGGCTACGAGCAGTACTTC.

The chain has TRBV16 and TRBJ2-1; D is perhaps TRBD1 or TRBD2 (5 bases each). The germline V and J ends were trimmed by 1 base and 8 bases, with 15 bases remaining between them. Per germline, CDR1 KGHSY and CDR2 FQNENV. The CDR3 has 15 residues. CDR3 in amino acids: CASSQYHRGAHEQFF. Written as DNA, the CDR3 is TGTGCCAGCAGCCAATATCACCGAGGGGCCCATGAGCAGTTCTTC.

The chain employs TRBV11-2 and TRBJ2-2, with D perhaps TRBD1 (5 bases). This CDR3 is built from 13 residues. Germline values: CDR1 SGHAT, CDR2 FQNNGV. The ends were cut back, 4 bases at V and 6 bases at J, with 9 bases in the middle. This chain's CDR3 is CASSYQGPGELFF. The CDR3 coding sequence is TGTGCCAGCAGCTATCAGGGTCCCGGGGAGCTGTTTTTT.